The TCR beta chain described here comes from a study of molecular identifiers for immune sequencing clone quantification. Study background: Replicates involved a five-way split of RNA from around 20,000 or 99,000 naive CD8 cells, with sequencing of four.

This clonotype was observed at least ten times. Its antigen is unidentified. The germline V and J ends were trimmed by 9 bases and 0 bases, with 9 bases remaining between them. This CDR3 has 13 amino acids. Germline V gives CDR1 MDHEN, CDR2 SYDVKM. Findings and limits, study-wide: Over 99% of CMV-specific effector molecules, but under 1% of naive ones, were in clones above 20 copies. Should identical TCR molecules share a barcode, the sizes of highly expanded clones could be underestimated.

Naive CD8 libraries used about 20,000 to 1,000,000 sorted cells and 10%, 30% or 50% RNA. TCRdb re-called the PCR reads through MiXCR, storing one row per CDR3 protein. The sample records nearly 55,000 distinct CDR3 sequences, approximately 34% being singletons. The chain employs TRBV28 and TRBJ2-4; D perhaps matches TRBD2 (5 bases). The receptor comes from a human donor in good health. Some libraries in this study had Jurkat cell RNA spiked in. The sequenced sample consisted of naive CD8+ T cells from blood, with Jurkat cell RNA spiked in. Subset specified: FACS-sorted CD8+CD4-CCR7+CD45RA+ naive T cells. The CDR3 bases are TGTGCCAGTCGTGAGGGAGCCAAAAACATTCAGTACTTC. It translates to CASREGAKNIQYF.